This T cell receptor beta chain derives from a study of vaccination and CD4 T cells after COVID-19. CDR1 is SQVTM and CDR2 is ANQGSEA in the germline V gene. With V trimmed by 6 bases and J by 6 bases, 7 bases remained unmatched. The CDR3 contains 13 residues. This clonotype was picked up a small number of times. Time point noted: late sampling 161 to 241 days after vaccination in three convalescent patients. TCRdb used MiXCR to reprocess the PCR reads, holding one entry per CDR3 protein. The profile shows 25,000 to 35,000 distinct CDR3 sequences, roughly 50% of them singletons. This TCR was sampled from a human donor who had recovered from COVID-19. The sequenced sample was CD4+ T cells from blood, obtained about 7 months after SARS-CoV-2 vaccination. The J gene is TRBJ1-5, the V gene TRBV29-1; 8 bases are a match to TRBD1. CDR3 nucleotide sequence: TGCAGCGTAGATACAGGGGGTGGTCAGCCCCAGCATTTT. Its protein product is CSVDTGGGQPQHF.